The source of this TCR beta chain is a study of T cell repertoires in cytomegalovirus infection. Looking at the study overall: In the study, CMV epitopes included recently identified HLA-C-restricted and well-studied HLA-B-restricted ones. Shared public TCR beta signatures pointed to both CMV infection and a matching HLA type. Study results and caveats: The cumulative frequency of public TCR beta families distinguished individuals who carried CMV together with the relevant HLA. Predominance within the ex vivo response was attributable to HLA-C-restricted CMV-specific TCR beta clonotypes.

In the case of this clonotype: As yet, its antigen is unknown.

TCRdb called the reads again in MiXCR, with one record for every CDR3 protein. The sample contains approximately 89,000 distinct CDR3 sequences, 20% to 30% of which appear only once. Germline trimming cut 3 bases from V and 2 bases from J; bases unmatched to any gene: 5. The CDR3 runs 14 residues. Germline lookup yields CDR1 SQVTM and CDR2 ANQGSEA. Specimen: CD8+ T cells from cultured PBMCs, collected from culture after CMV antigen stimulation. The sequence came from a human donor in good health (CMV status not recorded). Some clones in this sample may be carry-over from other donors' samples. The rearrangement joins TRBV29-1 to TRBJ2-7, with 9 bases identical to TRBD1. CDR3 in amino acids: CSVEGTGLTYEQYF. The CDR3 DNA is TGCAGCGTTGAGGGGACAGGGCTCACCTACGAGCAGTACTTC.